This T cell receptor (beta chain) was identified in a study of blood T cell repertoires in COVID-19. Turning to the study itself: Acute-phase and convalescent COVID-19 samples originated in the United States, Italy and Spain. In each case, the material was cDNA or gDNA derived from T cells, B-cell-depleted T cells, or PBMCs.

Seattle's cohort entered during active infection and was followed longitudinally. V lost 2 bases and J 7 bases, leaving 15 bases between the germline ends. Germline V gene sequence: CDR1 MDHEN, CDR2 SYDVKM. The CDR3 is 14 amino acids. Original processing notes: Reference gene primer amplification gave nucleated cell count estimates. Generated by immunoSEQ multiplex PCR, the TCRdb table keeps only in-frame clones and is missing some. V and J calls and clone size are those listed in that table; D and trimming were worked out from the DNA. The sample has tens of thousands of clones, 81% seen once. The chain has TRBV28 and TRBJ2-7; D perhaps matches TRBD2 (6 bases). The TCR comes from a woman of 80 years or more with COVID-19, enrolled during active disease. The material sequenced was peripheral blood. The CDR3 DNA reads TGTGCCAGCAGTTTAAGGGGAGGAGGGTTTGAGCAGTACTTC. As protein: CASSLRGGGFEQYF. Full variable domain (rest looked up from reference TRBV28 and TRBJ2-7): DVKVTQSSRYLVKRTGEKVFLECVQDMDHENMFWYRQDPGLGLRLIYFSYDVKMKEKGDIPEGYSVSREKKERFSLILESASTNQTSMYLCASSLRGGGFEQYFGPGTRLTVT.